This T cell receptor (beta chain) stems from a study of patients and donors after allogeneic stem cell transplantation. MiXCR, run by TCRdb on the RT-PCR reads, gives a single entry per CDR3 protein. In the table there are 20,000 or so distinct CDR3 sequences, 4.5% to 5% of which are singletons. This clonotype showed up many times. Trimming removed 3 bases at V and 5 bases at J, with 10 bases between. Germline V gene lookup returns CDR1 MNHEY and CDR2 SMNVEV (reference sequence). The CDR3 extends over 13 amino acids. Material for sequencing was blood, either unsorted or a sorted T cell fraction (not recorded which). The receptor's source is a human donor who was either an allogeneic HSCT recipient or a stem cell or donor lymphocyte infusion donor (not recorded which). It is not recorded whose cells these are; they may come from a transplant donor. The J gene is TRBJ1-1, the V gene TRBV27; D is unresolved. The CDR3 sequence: CASSFVAGTEAFF. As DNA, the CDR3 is TGTGCCAGCAGTTTTGTTGCAGGTACTGAAGCTTTCTTT.